One and the same sample provided the 14 T cell receptor beta chains below, sequenced in a study of T cell changes during pregnancy in multiple sclerosis. Using immunoSEQ multiplex PCR, the repertoire was profiled, and TCRdb retains in-frame clones only, with some absent. This sample has 75,000 to 95,000 clones, with about 92% found just once. The sample here was peripheral blood, taken after pregnancy. The source of these receptors is a female donor with multiple sclerosis, enrolled in a pregnancy study.

This rearrangement joins TRBV5-1 to TRBJ2-1; D remains unclear. Germline-derived CDR1 and CDR2 are SGHRS and YFSETQ. V was shortened by 1 base and J by 2 bases, with 10 bases between the two germline ends. The CDR3 runs 15 residues. Here the CDR3 DNA reads TGCGCCAGCAGCTTGTTGACTCCCACCTACAATGAGCAGTTCTTC. Protein product: CASSLLTPTYNEQFF.

Points on this clone: The sample has other DNA sequences that encode this CDR3 too. The chain joins TRBV7-9 to TRBJ1-1, with D maybe TRBD1 (5 bases). The CDR3 is made up of 13 amino acids. Per the germline V gene, CDR1 is SEHNR and CDR2 is FQNEAQ (reference sequence). Trimming cost V 5 bases and J 5 bases, with 12 bases left between them. The CDR3 bases are TGTGCCAGCAGCCGCGGGGGGAATACTGAAGCTTTCTTT. It is translated as CASSRGGNTEAFF.

The V gene is TRBV18, the J gene TRBJ2-7, with 12 bases that match TRBD1. After removal of 4 bases from V and 7 bases from J, the junction contained 8 bases not matched to a gene. CDR1 is KGHSH and CDR2 is LQKENI in the germline V gene. This CDR3 has 15 residues. Here the CDR3 reads CASSRGTGGAGEQYF. DNA of the CDR3: TGTGCCAGCTCACGAGGGACAGGGGGCGCGGGGGAGCAGTACTTC.

The chain is built from TRBV6-1 and TRBJ1-3; 7 bases are a match to TRBD1. The CDR3 has 14 residues. Looked up from germline, CDR1 is MNHNS and CDR2 is SASEGT. The junction had 5 bases not matched to a gene; V was cut back by 5 bases and J by 4 bases. The CDR3: CASSTGVSGNTIYF. CDR3 in DNA: TGTGCCAGCAGTACAGGGGTATCGGGAAACACCATATATTTT.

The chain combines TRBV13 with TRBJ1-2; a weak D match, TRBD1 (5 bases). The CDR3 totals 15 residues. V shed 5 bases and J shed 7 bases, with 20 bases lying between them. Germline-derived CDR1 and CDR2 are PRHDT and FYEKMQ (reference sequence). This chain's CDR3 is CASSLSPGRESGYTF. The CDR3 DNA reads as TGTGCCAGCAGCCTCAGCCCGGGCAGGGAATCTGGCTACACCTTC.

The rearrangement uses TRBV7-7 and TRBJ1-1; D is unresolved. V lost 5 bases to trimming and J lost 4 bases, with 17 bases between them. The CDR3 is 15 amino acids. The germline V gene has CDR1 SSHAT and CDR2 FNYEAQ (reference sequence). Written as DNA, the CDR3 is TGTGCCAGCAGCCCCCGCCCGGTCCAACGCACTGAAGCTTTCTTT. Protein sequence: CASSPRPVQRTEAFF.

DNA of the CDR3: TGTGCCAGCAGTGAGATAGTCTCTGATTATGGCTACACCTTC. Amino acids: CASSEIVSDYGYTF. This chain uses TRBV2 with TRBJ1-2; D unclear. The germline CDR1 and CDR2 sequences are SNHLY and FYNNEI. The V and J ends lost 3 bases and 5 bases respectively, with 13 bases between them. The CDR3 contains 14 residues.

The rearrangement links TRBV13 to TRBJ1-6; perhaps TRBD1 as D (5 bases). This CDR3 contains 17 residues. The germline CDR1 and CDR2 sequences are PRHDT and FYEKMQ (reference sequence). Trimming cost V 3 bases and J 2 bases, with 14 bases left between them. The CDR3 DNA reads TGTGCCAGCAGCTTGTGGAGGGGCGACGCCTATAATTCACCCCTCCACTTT. It is translated as CASSLWRGDAYNSPLHF.

This rearrangement joins TRBV2 to TRBJ2-1; 10 positions match TRBD1. Germline V CDR1 and CDR2: SNHLY, FYNNEI. Germline trimming cut 6 bases from V and 4 bases from J; bases unmatched to any gene: 6. The CDR3 has 15 amino acids. CDR3 coding DNA: TGTGCCAGCAGAGCGGACAGGGGGAGATACAATGAGCAGTTCTTC. Translated, it gives CASRADRGRYNEQFF.

The chain employs TRBV5-4 and TRBJ2-7; D possibly corresponds to TRBD1 (6 bases). The CDR3 totals 15 residues. The germline CDR1 and CDR2 sequences are SGHNT and YYREEE (reference sequence). Trimming removed 2 bases at V and 5 bases at J, with 17 bases between. CDR3 sequence: CASSFQGRWFNEQYF. CDR3 DNA: TGTGCCAGCAGCTTCCAGGGGCGCTGGTTCAACGAGCAGTACTTC.

The V gene is TRBV6-4, the J gene TRBJ1-1; D unresolved. V lost 6 bases, J lost 4 bases, and 12 bases lay in between. The CDR3 contains 13 residues. CDR1 MRHNA and CDR2 SNTAGT come from the germline V gene. The CDR3 spells CASRLGLGTEAFF. The CDR3 coding sequence is TGTGCCAGCAGACTAGGGTTGGGCACTGAAGCTTTCTTT.

The rearrangement links TRBV11-2 to TRBJ2-3; D gene unclear. CDR3 length equals 12 residues. The germline V gene encodes CDR1 SGHAT and CDR2 FQNNGV. V dropped 5 bases and J dropped 8 bases, with 11 bases sitting between them. Here the CDR3 reads CASSLPRSTQYF. The CDR3 DNA reads as TGTGCCAGCAGCCTACCACGCTCTACGCAGTATTTT.

The chain has TRBV27 and TRBJ1-2; D ambiguous. Germline V gene data show CDR1 as MNHEY and CDR2 as SMNVEV (reference sequence). The CDR3 has 13 residues. V was pared by 6 bases and J by 0 bases, with 8 bases between. CDR3 residues: CASSEAANYGYTF. CDR3 DNA: TGTGCCAGCAGCGAGGCAGCTAACTATGGCTACACCTTC.

The chain carries TRBV19 and TRBJ1-5; maybe TRBD1 (5 bases). Germline CDR1 and CDR2: LNHDA and SQIVND (reference sequence). This CDR3 region has 14 residues. Trimming removed 7 bases at V and 8 bases at J, with 18 bases between. The CDR3 nucleotides are TGTGCCAGTAACACAGACAGCCTCAGTAAGCCCCAGCATTTT. It is translated as CASNTDSLSKPQHF.